The TCR beta chain described here comes from a study of beta chain features in type 1 diabetes. V shed 11 bases and J 4 bases; nucleotides not matched to a gene: 9. Germline V lookup: CDR1 MNHNS, CDR2 SASEGT. The CDR3 spans 13 residues. Study-wide points: More deletions and fewer insertions at VDJ junctions were found in patients with type 1 diabetes. Equally in patients and controls, shorter templates might have been favored by PCR.

This clone was detected only a few times. Its antigen is unknown. The study reverse transcribed the entire isolated RNA, so it sequenced expressed TCRB transcripts. The protocol was immunoSEQ multiplex PCR, while the TCRdb copy is restricted to in-frame clones and leaves out a portion. The sample lists over 65,000 clones, roughly 31% occurring once. The source of this sequence is a woman aged 18-35 years in good health. V and J are TRBV6-1 and TRBJ2-3, with 7 bases aligning to TRBD2. The sequencing sample was made of stem cell memory CD4+ T cells from blood. CDR3: CALRAGVPDTQYF. For the CDR3, the DNA is TGTGCCCTAAGGGCGGGAGTCCCAGATACGCAGTATTTT.